This TCR beta chain came from a study of OX40 agonist ivuxolimab in advanced cancers. TCRdb's table, derived via immunoSEQ multiplex PCR, lists solely in-frame clones and lacks some. Of about 880 clones listed, roughly 70% are singletons. Germline assignment: CDR1 LGHNA and CDR2 YSLEER. The CDR3 totals 17 residues. J was trimmed by 5 bases and V by 0 bases; bases with no gene match: 13. The input for sequencing was CD4+ or CD8+ T cells sorted from blood, taken in a trial of the OX40 agonist ivuxolimab. This chain uses TRBV4-3 with TRBJ2-7; 7 bases agree with TRBD2. This clonotype was sampled from an adult with an advanced solid tumor such as melanoma, head and neck, liver or kidney cancer. In nucleotides, the CDR3 is TGCGCCAGCAGCCAAGATCTGGGAGGCGGGAGAAACCACGAGCAGTACTTC. This translates into CASSQDLGGGRNHEQYF.